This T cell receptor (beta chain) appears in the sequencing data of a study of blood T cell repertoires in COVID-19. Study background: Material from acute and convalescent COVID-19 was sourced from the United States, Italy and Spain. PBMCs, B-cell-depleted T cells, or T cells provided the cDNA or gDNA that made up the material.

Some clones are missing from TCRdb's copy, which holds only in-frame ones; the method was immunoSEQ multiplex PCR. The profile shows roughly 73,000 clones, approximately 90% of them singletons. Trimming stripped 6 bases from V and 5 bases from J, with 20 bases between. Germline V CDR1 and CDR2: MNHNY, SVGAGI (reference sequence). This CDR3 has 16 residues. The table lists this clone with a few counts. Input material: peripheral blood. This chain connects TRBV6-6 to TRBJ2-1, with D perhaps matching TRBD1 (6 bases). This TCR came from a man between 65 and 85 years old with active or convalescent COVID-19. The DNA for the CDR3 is TGTGCCAGCAGCAAACCCCGGACAGCACCAGACAATGAGCAGTTCTTC. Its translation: CASSKPRTAPDNEQFF.